This T cell receptor beta chain was sequenced during a study of T-cell reconstitution after alpha-beta-depleted transplantation in children. Germline V CDR1 and CDR2: SGHKS, YYEKEE (reference sequence). The length of the CDR3 is 12 residues. V lost 3 bases, J lost 8 bases, and 11 bases lay in between. The library targeted TCRbeta and was prepared with unique molecular identifiers. TCRdb reanalysed the PCR reads using MiXCR and keeps one entry per CDR3 protein. The sample has about 540,000 distinct CDR3 sequences, around 16% seen once. This clonotype has only a few counts. The rearrangement links TRBV5-5 to TRBJ1-1, with a tentative D call TRBD1 (5 bases). Sample: PBMCs from the stem cell graft donor, taken from the stem cell graft. This clonotype originated in a human donor who donated a stem cell graft to a child with acute lymphoblastic leukemia. The CDR3 loop is CASSSGALEAFF. DNA for the CDR3: TGTGCCAGCAGCTCCGGGGCGCTGGAAGCTTTCTTT.